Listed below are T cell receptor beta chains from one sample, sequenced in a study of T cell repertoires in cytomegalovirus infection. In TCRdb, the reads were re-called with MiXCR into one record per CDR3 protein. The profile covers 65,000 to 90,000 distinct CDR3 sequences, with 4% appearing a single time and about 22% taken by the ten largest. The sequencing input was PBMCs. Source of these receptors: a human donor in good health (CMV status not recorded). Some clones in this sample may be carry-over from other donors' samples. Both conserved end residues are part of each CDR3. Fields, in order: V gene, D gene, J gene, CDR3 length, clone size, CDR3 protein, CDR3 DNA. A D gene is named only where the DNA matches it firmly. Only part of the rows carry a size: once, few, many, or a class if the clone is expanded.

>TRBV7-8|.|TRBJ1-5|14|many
CASSLTHREQPQHF
TGTGCCAGCAGCTTGACGCACAGGGAGCAGCCCCAGCATTTT
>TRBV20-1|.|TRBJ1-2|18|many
CSAARDRRGGSPLYGYTF
TGCAGTGCTGCACGAGACCGACGGGGGGGCTCCCCCCTCTATGGCTACACCTTC
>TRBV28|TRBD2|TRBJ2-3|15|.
CASSLRGLVTDTQYF
TGTGCCAGCAGTTTGAGGGGACTAGTCACAGATACGCAGTATTTT
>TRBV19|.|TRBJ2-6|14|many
CASSTGLGANVLTF
TGTGCCAGTAGTACAGGTTTAGGGGCCAACGTCCTGACTTTC
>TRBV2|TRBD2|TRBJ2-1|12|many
CASFFSGREQFF
TGTGCCAGCTTTTTTAGCGGGAGGGAGCAGTTCTTC
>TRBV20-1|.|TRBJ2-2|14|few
CSARGGARTGELFF
TGCAGTGCTCGAGGGGGGGCGCGGACCGGGGAGCTGTTTTTT
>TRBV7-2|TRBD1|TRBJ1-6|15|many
CASSPQTGRNSPLHF
TGTGCCAGCAGCCCCCAGACAGGGCGTAATTCACCCCTCCACTTT
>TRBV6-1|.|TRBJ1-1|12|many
CATSDSNTEAFF
TGTGCCACCTCCGACAGCAACACTGAAGCTTTCTTT
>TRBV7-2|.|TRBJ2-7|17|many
CASSSPSGDKYSYEQYF
TGTGCCAGCAGCTCACCATCGGGGGACAAGTACTCCTACGAGCAGTACTTC
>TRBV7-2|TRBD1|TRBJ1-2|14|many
CASSLSGGSYGYTF
TGTGCCAGCAGCTTATCAGGGGGAAGCTATGGCTACACCTTC
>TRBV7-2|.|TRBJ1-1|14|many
CASSKQGGDTEAFF
TGTGCCAGCAGCAAACAAGGGGGAGACACTGAAGCTTTCTTT
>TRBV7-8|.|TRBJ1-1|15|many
CASSLVGGAFTEAFF
TGTGCCAGCAGCTTAGTCGGGGGGGCCTTCACTGAAGCTTTCTTT
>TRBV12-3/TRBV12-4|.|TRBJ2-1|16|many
CASSLFGLRSYNEQFF
TGTGCCAGCAGTCTTTTTGGCCTCCGCTCCTACAATGAGCAGTTCTTC
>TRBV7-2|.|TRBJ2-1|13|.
CASSLTGRNEQFF
TGTGCCAGCAGCTTAACAGGGCGCAATGAGCAGTTCTTC
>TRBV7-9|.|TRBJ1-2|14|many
CASSNSGRNYGYTF
TGTGCCAGCAGTAACTCGGGACGGAACTATGGCTACACCTTC
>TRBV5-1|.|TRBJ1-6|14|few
CASSLAGINSPLHF
TGCGCCAGCAGCTTAGCAGGGATTAATTCACCCCTCCACTTT
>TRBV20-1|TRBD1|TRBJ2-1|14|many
CSARWGQGPNEQFF
TGCAGTGCTAGATGGGGACAGGGTCCCAATGAGCAGTTCTTC
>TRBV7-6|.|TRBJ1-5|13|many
CASSLTSAQPQHF
TGTGCCAGCAGCTTAACATCGGCTCAGCCCCAGCATTTT
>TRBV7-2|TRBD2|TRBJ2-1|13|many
CASSPGLDRPQFF
TGTGCCAGCAGCCCGGGACTAGACAGGCCTCAGTTCTTC
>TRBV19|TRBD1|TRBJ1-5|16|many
CASRTGGATRNQPQHF
TGTGCCAGTAGGACAGGGGGCGCGACTCGCAATCAGCCCCAGCATTTT